One and the same sample provided the 27 T cell receptor beta chains below, sequenced in a study of blood T cell repertoires in COVID-19. Sequencing used immunoSEQ multiplex PCR; TCRdb keeps in-frame clones, though not all of them. The data show roughly 98,000 clones, with 82% seen just once and roughly 11% held by the top ten. The sample consisted of peripheral blood. These receptors were taken from an older man with active or convalescent COVID-19.

V and J are TRBV7-9 and TRBJ2-3, with no clear D. Per germline, CDR1 SEHNR and CDR2 FQNEAQ (reference sequence). With 4 bases removed from V and 0 bases from J, the gap between germline ends came to 8 bases. CDR3 size: 14 residues. The CDR3 coding sequence is TGTGCCAGCAGCTCAACAGTGAGCACAGATACGCAGTATTTT. It is translated as CASSSTVSTDTQYF. Using reference TRBV7-9 and TRBJ2-3 for the parts outside the CDR3, the full variable domain is DTGVSQNPRHKITKRGQNVTFRCDPISEHNRLYWYRQTLGQGPEFLTYFQNEAQLEKSRLLSDRFSAERPKGSFSTLEIQRTEQGDSAMYLCASSSTVSTDTQYFGPGTRLTVL.

The chain employs TRBV14 and TRBJ1-2; no reliable D call. V lost 0 bases and J lost 7, with 18 bases in between. The germline V gene has CDR1 SGHDN and CDR2 FVKESK. The CDR3 totals 16 residues. The CDR3 loop reads CASSQEIRAPGFGYTF. The CDR3 region has the DNA TGTGCCAGCAGCCAAGAGATCCGGGCCCCGGGGTTTGGCTACACCTTC.

This clone was recorded a few times. V usage is TRBV5-6 and J usage is TRBJ1-4; TRBD1 might be the D (6 bases). The V gene lost 0 bases and the J gene lost 0 bases, with 9 bases spanning the gap. Per germline, CDR1 SGHDT and CDR2 YYEEEE. The CDR3 loop spans 16 amino acids. The DNA of the CDR3 is TGTGCCAGCAGCTTGGGACAGGTAGCAACTAATGAAAAACTGTTTTTT. Protein product: CASSLGQVATNEKLFF.

This clone was seen a single time. V and J are TRBV3-1 (or the pseudogene TRBV3-2) and TRBJ2-3, with 7 bases identical to TRBD2. The V and J ends lost 0 bases and 1 base, in that order; junction bases with no gene match: 13. Germline V CDR1 and CDR2: LGHDT, YNNKEL (reference sequence). The length of the CDR3 is 19 residues. CDR3 in DNA: TGTGCCAGCAGCCAAGATGGGTGGAGAGCGGGGCCTTGCACAGATACGCAGTATTTT. This gives the protein CASSQDGWRAGPCTDTQYF.

This chain joins TRBV18 and TRBJ1-1, with D unresolved. This CDR3 is 14 amino acids long. The V end was cut by 6 bases, the J end by 5 bases, with 16 bases between. CDR1 and CDR2 from the germline V gene are KGHSH and LQKENI. Here the CDR3 reads CASSITGSGTEAFF. CDR3 sequence (DNA): TGTGCCAGCTCCATCACCGGGTCCGGGACTGAAGCTTTCTTT.

The V gene is TRBV5-1, the J gene TRBJ2-1; 11 bases align to TRBD2. Germline V gives CDR1 SGHRS, CDR2 YFSETQ. The CDR3 has 12 residues. Losses at the gene ends were 4 bases for V and 13 bases for J; bases not matched to a gene: 4. The chain's CDR3 is CASSETSGGQFF. CDR3 coding DNA: TGCGCCAGCAGCGAAACTAGCGGGGGACAGTTCTTC.

This chain uses TRBV27 with TRBJ2-2; 10 bases map to TRBD2. The ends lost 6 bases at V and 5 bases at J; junction bases unmatched: 6. Germline lookup yields CDR1 MNHEY and CDR2 SMNVEV (reference sequence). CDR3 length: 15 amino acids. CDR3 region: CASSSSSGGTGELFF. CDR3 DNA: TGTGCCAGCAGCTCCTCTAGCGGGGGAACCGGGGAGCTGTTTTTT.

The chain carries TRBV6-5 and TRBJ2-1, with 12 nucleotides matching TRBD2. V was pared by 7 bases and J by 7 bases, with 8 bases of the junction left unmatched. The CDR3 totals 15 residues. CDR1 is MNHEY and CDR2 is SVGAGI in the germline V gene. In DNA form, the CDR3 reads TGTGCCAGCATTCTAGCGGGGGGGCCGGGGAATGAGCAGTTCTTC. It yields the protein CASILAGGPGNEQFF.

The chain has TRBV18 and TRBJ2-2, with D perhaps matching TRBD2 (6 bases). CDR1 is KGHSH, CDR2 LQKENI, per germline. Deletions cut 1 base from V and 3 bases from J, with 18 bases between. The CDR3 sequence is 18 residues long. The CDR3 sequence: CASSPQGWDWTDTGELFF. CDR3 bases: TGTGCCAGCTCACCACAGGGATGGGACTGGACGGACACCGGGGAGCTGTTTTTT.

The J gene is TRBJ2-3, the V gene TRBV3-1 (or the pseudogene TRBV3-2); 7 bases are shared with TRBD2. The CDR3 has 16 residues. The trim removed 0 bases at V and 0 bases at J, leaving 3 bases unmatched. Germline V gene sequence: CDR1 LGHDT, CDR2 YNNKEL (reference sequence). DNA for the CDR3: TGTGCCAGCAGCCAAGATCTAGCGGCTAGCACAGATACGCAGTATTTT. Amino acids: CASSQDLAASTDTQYF.

This clone appeared a single time. The rearrangement uses TRBV5-6 and TRBJ2-3; 7 nucleotides align to TRBD2. The V and J ends lost 0 bases and 4 bases, in that order; junction bases with no gene match: 5. The CDR3 runs to 15 residues. Germline CDR1 SGHDT, CDR2 YYEEEE. CDR3 amino acids: CASSLDGEGADTQYF. The DNA of the CDR3 is TGTGCCAGCAGCTTGGACGGGGAGGGCGCAGATACGCAGTATTTT.

The chain employs TRBV24-1 and TRBJ1-2; 8 positions agree with TRBD1. The CDR3 sequence is 16 residues long. Looked up from germline, CDR1 is KGHDR and CDR2 is SFDVKD. The junction had 9 bases not matched to a gene; V was cut back by 4 bases and J by 3 bases. CDR3 in amino acids: CATSDTTGVEDYGYTF. CDR3 sequence (DNA): TGTGCCACCAGTGACACGACAGGGGTGGAAGACTATGGCTACACCTTC.

The rearrangement joins TRBV7-2 to TRBJ2-1; D might be TRBD1 (5 bases). The CDR3 loop spans 13 amino acids. V was clipped by 1 base and J by 9 bases, with 10 bases between them. Germline V gives CDR1 SGHTA, CDR2 FQGNSA. As DNA, the CDR3 is TGTGCCAGCAGCTTAGGGCAGGGTGGTGAGCAGTTCTTC. Translation: CASSLGQGGEQFF.

The table lists this clone with a few counts. The genes are TRBV29-1 and TRBJ2-3, with 8 positions matching TRBD2. Germline lookup yields CDR1 SQVTM and CDR2 ANQGSEA. Unmatched junction bases numbered 6, after V lost 0 bases and J lost 1 base. CDR3 size: 16 residues. The chain's CDR3 is CSVEDPLADRTDTQYF. The CDR3 DNA sequence: TGCAGCGTTGAAGATCCACTAGCGGACCGCACAGATACGCAGTATTTT.

The chain recombines TRBV7-9 with TRBJ2-1; D gene uncertain. This CDR3 region has 11 residues. The V end was cut by 2 bases, the J end by 8 bases, with 4 bases between. The V gene's germline CDR1 is SEHNR and CDR2 FQNEAQ (reference sequence). The CDR3 DNA follows: TGTGCCAGCAGCTTAATATATGAGCAGTTCTTC. This gives the protein CASSLIYEQFF.

This clone was seen once. This rearrangement joins TRBV4-2 to TRBJ1-6; a possible D gene is TRBD1 (5 bases). Deletions cut 1 base from V and 5 bases from J, with 12 bases between. The CDR3 length is 16 residues. Germline V gene sequence: CDR1 LGHNA, CDR2 YNFKEQ. The CDR3 DNA follows: TGTGCCAGCAGCCAAGGGAGCGGGGCCGATAATTCACCCCTCCACTTT. Amino acids: CASSQGSGADNSPLHF.

The J gene is TRBJ1-5, the V gene TRBV2; 7 positions agree with TRBD1. The CDR3 has 17 amino acids. After removal of 4 bases from V and 2 bases from J, the junction contained 11 bases not matched to a gene. Germline-derived CDR1 and CDR2 are SNHLY and FYNNEI. The CDR3 here is CASSVTGTSGGNQPQHF. CDR3 nucleotides: TGTGCCAGCAGTGTGACAGGGACCTCGGGGGGCAATCAGCCCCAGCATTTT. The full variable domain, with the rest looked up from reference TRBV2 and TRBJ1-5, is EPEVTQTPSHQVTQMGQEVILRCVPISNHLYFYWYRQILGQKVEFLVSFYNNEISEKSEIFDDQFSVERPDGSNFTLKIRSTKLEDSAMYFCASSVTGTSGGNQPQHFGDGTRLSIL.

The genes are TRBV11-1 and TRBJ1-1; D remains ambiguous. V was clipped by 2 bases and J by 3 bases, with 13 bases between them. This CDR3 comprises 15 residues. The V gene's germline CDR1 is SGHAT and CDR2 FQDESV (reference sequence). The CDR3 coding sequence is TGTGCCAGCAGCTTAAGTCTTGGCGGGGACACTGAAGCTTTCTTT. Encoded protein: CASSLSLGGDTEAFF.

The gene calls are TRBV3-1 (or the pseudogene TRBV3-2) and TRBJ2-5, with D possibly being TRBD2 (6 bases). Trimming took off 8 bases at V and 5 bases at J, with 9 bases between the two ends. Germline V gene data show CDR1 as LGHDT and CDR2 as YNNKEL (reference sequence). CDR3 length: 11 residues. For the CDR3, the DNA is TGTGCCAGCGGCGGGGTTGAGACCCAGTACTTC. This translates into CASGGVETQYF.

The J gene is TRBJ1-2, the V gene TRBV19, with 10 bases matching TRBD1. The germline V gene has CDR1 LNHDA and CDR2 SQIVND (reference sequence). This CDR3 has 12 amino acids. Trimming removed 7 bases from V and 7 bases from J; junction bases left unmatched: 3. The CDR3 sequence: CASTTGGSGYTF. The CDR3 bases are TGTGCCAGTACGACAGGGGGCAGTGGCTACACCTTC. The complete variable domain, with remaining parts taken from reference TRBV19 and TRBJ1-2, reads DGGITQSPKYLFRKEGQNVTLSCEQNLNHDAMYWYRQDPGQGLRLIYYSQIVNDFQKGDIAEGYSVSREKKESFPLTVTSAQKNPTAFYLCASTTGGSGYTFGSGTRLTVV.

The V call is TRBV5-6, the J call TRBJ2-7, with D maybe TRBD1 (6 bases). The CDR3 is made up of 11 amino acids. CDR1 and CDR2 from the germline V gene are SGHDT and YYEEEE. Trimming removed 4 bases at V and 4 bases at J, with 6 bases between. The CDR3 reads CASSTGYEQYF. The CDR3 nucleotides read TGTGCCAGCAGCACAGGGTACGAGCAGTACTTC.

The chain is built from TRBV4-3 and TRBJ2-2; possible D gene TRBD1, 6 bases. The length of the CDR3 is 13 residues. Deletions cut 6 bases from V and 9 bases from J, with 14 bases between. Germline V gene lookup returns CDR1 LGHNA and CDR2 YSLEER. Here the CDR3 reads CASRRTEGRELFF. CDR3 sequence (DNA): TGCGCCAGCAGGCGGACAGAGGGACGGGAGCTGTTTTTT.

The chain links TRBV2 to TRBJ2-2; 9 nucleotides align to TRBD2. The V gene's germline CDR1 is SNHLY and CDR2 FYNNEI. J gave up 8 bases and V 1 base, and 5 bases lay outside the gene matches. The length of the CDR3 is 15 residues. In DNA form, the CDR3 reads TGTGCCAGCAGTGAAGGCGGGGGGGCCCGAGGGGAGCTGTTTTTT. Translation gives CASSEGGGARGELFF.

This clone appeared once. V usage is TRBV7-9 and J usage is TRBJ2-5; perhaps TRBD2 as D (6 bases). Trimming removed 3 bases at V and 3 bases at J, with 11 bases between. CDR1 and CDR2 from the germline V gene are SEHNR and FQNEAQ (reference sequence). There are 14 residues in the CDR3. The CDR3 DNA reads as TGTGCCAGCAGCTTGGGGGGTCTGGAAGAGACCCAGTACTTC. Translated: CASSLGGLEETQYF.

The chain links TRBV4-1 to TRBJ2-7, with D unclear. CDR1 is MGHRA, CDR2 YSYEKL, per germline. Trimming left V 0 bases short and J 6 bases short, with 12 bases between. The length of the CDR3 is 14 residues. The CDR3 loop reads CASSQEISLSEQYF. The CDR3 nucleotides are TGCGCCAGCAGCCAAGAGATATCCCTTAGCGAGCAGTACTTC.

This chain connects TRBV11-3 to TRBJ1-2, with D uncertain. V was pared by 6 bases and J by 8 bases, with 19 bases between. CDR1 is SGHNT and CDR2 is YENEEA in the germline V gene. This CDR3 region has 14 residues. In nucleotides, the CDR3 is TGTGCCAGCAGGTCTGATCCGGGGAGAGGCGGCTACACCTTC. Translation gives CASRSDPGRGGYTF.

The chain uses TRBV2 and TRBJ1-2; D remains unclear. Germline CDR1 is SNHLY and CDR2 is FYNNEI. The CDR3 has 12 residues. V was clipped by 6 bases and J by 8 bases, with 13 bases between them. The CDR3 spells CASSWERRGYTF. Here the CDR3 DNA reads TGTGCCAGCAGCTGGGAACGGAGGGGCTACACCTTC. Using reference TRBV2 and TRBJ1-2 for the parts outside the CDR3, the full variable domain is EPEVTQTPSHQVTQMGQEVILRCVPISNHLYFYWYRQILGQKVEFLVSFYNNEISEKSEIFDDQFSVERPDGSNFTLKIRSTKLEDSAMYFCASSWERRGYTFGSGTRLTVV.